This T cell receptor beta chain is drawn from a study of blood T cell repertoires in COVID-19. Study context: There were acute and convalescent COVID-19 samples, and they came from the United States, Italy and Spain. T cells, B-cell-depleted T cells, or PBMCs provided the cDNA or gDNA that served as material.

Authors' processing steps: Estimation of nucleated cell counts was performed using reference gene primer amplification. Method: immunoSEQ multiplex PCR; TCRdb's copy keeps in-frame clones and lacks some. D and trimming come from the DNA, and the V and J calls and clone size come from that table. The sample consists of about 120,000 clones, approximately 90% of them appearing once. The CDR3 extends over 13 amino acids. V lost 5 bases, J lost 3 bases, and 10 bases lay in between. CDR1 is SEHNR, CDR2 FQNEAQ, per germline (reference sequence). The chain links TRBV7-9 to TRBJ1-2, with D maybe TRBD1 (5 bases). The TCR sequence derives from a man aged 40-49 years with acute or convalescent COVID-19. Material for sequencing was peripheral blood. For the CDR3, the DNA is TGTGCCAGCAGCGCCGGACATTACTATGGCTACACCTTC. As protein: CASSAGHYYGYTF.